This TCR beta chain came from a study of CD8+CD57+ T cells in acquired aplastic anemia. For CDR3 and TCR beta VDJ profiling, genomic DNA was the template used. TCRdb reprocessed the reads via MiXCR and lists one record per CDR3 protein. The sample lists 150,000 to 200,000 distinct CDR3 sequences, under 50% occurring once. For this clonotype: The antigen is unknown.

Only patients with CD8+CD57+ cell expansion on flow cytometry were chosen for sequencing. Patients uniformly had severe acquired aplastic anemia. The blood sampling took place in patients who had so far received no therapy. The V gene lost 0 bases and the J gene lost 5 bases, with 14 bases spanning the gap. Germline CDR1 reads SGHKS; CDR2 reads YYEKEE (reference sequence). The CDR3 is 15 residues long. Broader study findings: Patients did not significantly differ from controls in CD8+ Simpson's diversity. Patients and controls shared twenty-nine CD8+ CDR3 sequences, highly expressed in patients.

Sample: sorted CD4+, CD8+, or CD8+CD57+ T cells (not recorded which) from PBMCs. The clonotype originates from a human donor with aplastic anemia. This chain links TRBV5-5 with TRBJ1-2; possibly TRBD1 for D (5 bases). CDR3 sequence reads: CASSLAVGPQYGYTF. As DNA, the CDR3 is TGTGCCAGCAGCTTGGCCGTGGGACCACAGTATGGCTACACCTTC. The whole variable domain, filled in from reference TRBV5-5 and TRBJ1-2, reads DAGVTQSPTHLIKTRGQQVTLRCSPISGHKSVSWYQQVLGQGPQFIFQYYEKEERGRGNFPDRFSARQFPNYSSELNVNALLLGDSALYLCASSLAVGPQYGYTFGSGTRLTVV.